The 24 T cell receptor beta chains presented below share a single source sample, sequenced in a study of T-cell memory formation after mild COVID-19. TCRdb re-analysed the 5' RACE reads in MiXCR, keeping a single row per CDR3 protein. The data contain about 250,000 distinct CDR3 sequences, 15% of them seen just once; the ten biggest clones take up 2% to 2.5%. The material sequenced was PBMCs or a T cell subset sorted from them (not recorded which). These receptors all stem from an adult woman who had mild COVID-19 (a few samples of this study predate the infection). Cell type and time point are not known.

This clonotype was seen ten or more times. V gene TRBV5-1 combines with J gene TRBJ2-1, with 7 bases that match TRBD2. The germline gives CDR1 SGHRS, CDR2 YFSETQ. V was pared by 4 bases and J by 0 bases, with 4 bases of the junction left unmatched. This CDR3 comprises 15 residues. The CDR3 here is CASSPGGTSYNEQFF. DNA for the CDR3: TGCGCCAGCAGCCCCGGGGGGACCTCCTACAATGAGCAGTTCTTC. The full variable domain, rest sourced from reference TRBV5-1 and TRBJ2-1, is KAGVTQTPRYLIKTRGQQVTLSCSPISGHRSVSWYQQTPGQGLQFLFEYFSETQRNKGNFPGRFSGRQFSNSRSEMNVSTLELGDSALYLCASSPGGTSYNEQFFGPGTRLTVL.

V is TRBV12-3 or TRBV12-4 and J is TRBJ2-3; a weak D match, TRBD1 (5 bases). The V and J ends lost 2 bases and 0 bases respectively, with 12 bases between them. The CDR3 covers 16 residues. CDR3 coding DNA: TGTGCCAGCAGTTTATGGGGCAGCACTAGCACAGATACGCAGTATTTT. Protein: CASSLWGSTSTDTQYF.

This clonotype was seen a handful of times. The J gene is TRBJ2-7, the V gene TRBV20-1; maybe TRBD1 (6 bases). The CDR3 is made up of 13 amino acids. Trimming removed 5 bases from V and 3 bases from J, with 14 bases in between. Germline-derived CDR1 and CDR2 are DFQATT and SNEGSKA (reference sequence). CDR3 DNA: TGCAGTGCTCTACGGACAGAGCACTACGAGCAGTACTTC. Residues: CSALRTEHYEQYF.

This clonotype was counted a few times. This chain connects TRBV7-2 to TRBJ1-5; 7 bases align to TRBD1. The CDR3 spans 16 residues. V lost 2 bases to trimming and J lost 4 bases; unmatched junction nucleotides: 8. CDR1 and CDR2 (germline): SGHTA, FQGNSA. CDR3 in amino acids: CASSLSIGTANQPQHF. In DNA, the CDR3 is TGTGCCAGCAGCTTATCGATTGGGACAGCTAATCAGCCCCAGCATTTT.

This chain connects TRBV7-9 to TRBJ2-3, with D maybe TRBD2 (5 bases). Germline CDR1 SEHNR, CDR2 FQNEAQ (reference sequence). There are 14 residues in the CDR3. V was cut by 5 bases and J by 4 bases, with 13 bases left in between. The CDR3 DNA follows: TGTGCCAGCAGCCCCTGGACTGGCCCAGATACGCAGTATTTT. It yields the protein CASSPWTGPDTQYF.

This clonotype was seen just once. The rearrangement uses TRBV12-3 or TRBV12-4 and TRBJ2-3, with TRBD2 matching over 11 bases. V trimming: 7 bases; J trimming: 4 bases; junction bases outside the gene matches: 10. The CDR3 spans 16 residues. In nucleotides, the CDR3 is TGTGCCAGCACCCCACAAGGGACTAGCGGCGCAGATACGCAGTATTTT. Encoded protein: CASTPQGTSGADTQYF.

This clonotype was counted between two and nine times. CDR3 sequence: CASLNSGNTRNSPLHF. CDR3 nucleotides: TGTGCCAGCCTGAACTCGGGAAACACAAGGAATTCACCCCTCCACTTT. The gene calls are TRBV5-6 and TRBJ1-6; D ambiguous. Germline assignment: CDR1 SGHDT and CDR2 YYEEEE. The germline V and J ends were trimmed by 7 bases and 7 bases, with 21 bases remaining between them. This CDR3 has 16 residues.

This clonotype appeared a few times. The rearrangement uses TRBV12-3 or TRBV12-4 and TRBJ1-4; the D gene is possibly TRBD1 (5 bases). Trimming shortened V by 9 bases and J by 7 bases, and 21 bases separated the two germline ends. This CDR3 spans 15 amino acids. CDR3 coding DNA: TGTGCCAGTTGGACACGAATCTTTGGGGGTGAAAAACTGTTTTTT. Protein product: CASWTRIFGGEKLFF.

The chain has TRBV27 and TRBJ1-5, with D possibly being TRBD1 (5 bases). V was cut by 3 bases and J by 0 bases, with 9 bases left in between. There are 15 residues in the CDR3. Germline V CDR1 and CDR2: MNHEY, SMNVEV (reference sequence). This chain's CDR3 is CASSFQGNSNQPQHF. Written as DNA, the CDR3 is TGTGCCAGCAGTTTCCAGGGTAATAGCAATCAGCCCCAGCATTTT.

This clonotype was counted between two and nine times. The V call is TRBV6-2 or TRBV6-3, the J call TRBJ1-1; D possibly corresponds to TRBD1 (5 bases). The V gene's germline CDR1 is MNHEY and CDR2 SVGEGT. Between the trimmed V and J ends, which lost 3 bases and 8 bases, there was a span of 13 bases. This CDR3 region has 13 residues. The CDR3 protein is CASSYWGRPEAFF. The CDR3, as DNA: TGTGCCAGCAGTTATTGGGGCAGGCCCGAAGCTTTCTTT.

The table lists this clonotype with a few counts. DNA for the CDR3: TGCGCCAGCAGCTTGGGAGGACAGGGGGCCTATGGCTACACCTTC. Translated, it gives CASSLGGQGAYGYTF. This rearrangement joins TRBV5-1 to TRBJ1-2; 11 positions agree with TRBD1. CDR3 size: 15 residues. V trimming: 0 bases; J trimming: 4 bases; junction bases outside the gene matches: 2. The germline CDR1 and CDR2 sequences are SGHRS and YFSETQ.

This clonotype was seen a few times. The chain joins TRBV7-3 to TRBJ2-3; the D gene is possibly TRBD2 (6 bases). Trimming took off 5 bases at V and 4 bases at J, with 13 bases between the two ends. The CDR3 has 14 residues. The V gene's germline CDR1 is SGHTA and CDR2 FQGTGA. The CDR3 spells CASSARLVSDTQYF. The CDR3 DNA reads TGTGCCAGCAGCGCCCGACTAGTTTCAGATACGCAGTATTTT.

This clonotype was picked up a small number of times. V gene TRBV4-1 combines with J gene TRBJ2-5; tentatively, D is TRBD2 (6 bases). Germline V gene data show CDR1 as MGHRA and CDR2 as YSYEKL. The CDR3 sequence is 15 residues long. Trimming pared 4 bases from V and 3 bases from J, leaving 15 bases between. The CDR3 DNA reads TGCGCCAGCAGCCCTTCCGGGACTGAGGAAGAGACCCAGTACTTC. Protein: CASSPSGTEEETQYF.

This clonotype appeared a few times. The chain has TRBV20-1 and TRBJ2-5; D unresolved. The ends were cut back, 2 bases at V and 8 bases at J, with 9 bases in the middle. The CDR3 contains 11 residues. Per germline, CDR1 DFQATT and CDR2 SNEGSKA (reference sequence). The CDR3 here is CSARSDPTQYF. The CDR3 DNA sequence: TGCAGTGCTAGATCCGACCCCACCCAGTACTTC.

This clonotype was found a few times. The chain combines TRBV15 with TRBJ2-5; possibly TRBD2 for D (7 bases). Germline CDR1 is LNHNV and CDR2 is YYDKDF (reference sequence). Between the trimmed V and J ends, which lost 1 base and 7 bases, there was a span of 16 bases. This CDR3 comprises 15 residues. This CDR3 is CATSRARGPQATQYF. The CDR3 nucleotides read TGTGCCACCAGCAGAGCGCGGGGGCCCCAGGCGACCCAGTACTTC.

This clonotype was seen repeatedly, ten times or more. The V call is TRBV2, the J call TRBJ2-2, with D maybe TRBD1 (5 bases). CDR1 and CDR2 from the germline V gene are SNHLY and FYNNEI. Trimming stripped 6 bases from V and 0 bases from J, with 11 bases between. The length of the CDR3 is 15 residues. The DNA for the CDR3 is TGTGCCAGCAGCCGCGACAGAGCGAACACCGGGGAGCTGTTTTTT. Translation gives CASSRDRANTGELFF.

This clonotype was seen a handful of times. This rearrangement joins TRBV10-3 to TRBJ1-2; unclear D gene. The CDR3 has 18 amino acids. V shed 0 bases and J shed 0 bases, with 17 bases lying between them. Germline-derived CDR1 and CDR2 are ENHRY and SYGVKD. CDR3 in amino acids: CAISESRTASIANYGYTF. CDR3 nucleotide sequence: TGTGCCATCAGTGAGTCGAGAACAGCGTCAATAGCTAACTATGGCTACACCTTC.

The V call is TRBV18, the J call TRBJ2-1; possible D gene TRBD2, 6 bases. Trimming stripped 3 bases from V and 0 bases from J, with 9 bases between. This CDR3 is built from 15 residues. Per germline, CDR1 KGHSH and CDR2 LQKENI. The CDR3 loop is CASSPGTASYNEQFF. The CDR3 coding sequence is TGTGCCAGCTCACCCGGGACTGCCTCCTACAATGAGCAGTTCTTC.

The chain employs TRBV29-1 and TRBJ2-1; TRBD2 matches 7 bases. With V trimmed by 7 bases and J by 0 bases, 6 bases remained unmatched. The CDR3 length is 14 residues. Per the germline V gene, CDR1 is SQVTM and CDR2 is ANQGSEA. CDR3 loop: CSGVSGTSYNEQFF. The CDR3 bases are TGCAGCGGTGTAAGCGGGACCTCCTACAATGAGCAGTTCTTC.

This clonotype occurred many times. The rearrangement links TRBV5-1 to TRBJ2-2; no definite D call. The V gene's germline CDR1 is SGHRS and CDR2 YFSETQ. CDR3 size: 16 residues. The V end lost 2 bases, the J end lost 3 bases, and 14 bases lay between the germline ends. CDR3 residues: CASSLGLPADTGELFF. The CDR3 DNA reads TGCGCCAGCAGCTTAGGGCTCCCGGCGGACACCGGGGAGCTGTTTTTT.

This chain connects TRBV11-2 to TRBJ2-7; D remains ambiguous. This CDR3 region has 16 residues. V was clipped by 5 bases and J by 1 base, with 18 bases between them. Germline V gene lookup returns CDR1 SGHAT and CDR2 FQNNGV. CDR3 in DNA: TGTGCCAGCAGCCACCTCCCAACACTTAGATCCTACGAGCAGTACTTC. It yields the protein CASSHLPTLRSYEQYF.

This sequence joins TRBV5-6 and TRBJ2-3; D possibly corresponds to TRBD1 (5 bases). Germline V gives CDR1 SGHDT, CDR2 YYEEEE. V was shortened by 4 bases and J by 4 bases, with 16 bases between the two germline ends. The CDR3 sequence is 15 residues long. The CDR3: CASSPIAFRADTQYF. The CDR3 bases are TGTGCCAGCAGCCCCATCGCCTTCAGGGCAGATACGCAGTATTTT.

This clonotype was counted a few times. The genes are TRBV5-1 and TRBJ1-2; D is uncertain. The germline V and J ends were trimmed by 0 bases and 7 bases, with 16 bases remaining between them. The CDR3 runs to 15 residues. The germline gives CDR1 SGHRS, CDR2 YFSETQ. The CDR3 loop reads CASSLERAPNFGYTF. CDR3 coding DNA: TGCGCCAGCAGCTTGGAGAGGGCCCCCAATTTTGGCTACACCTTC.

The sample holds a few counts of this clonotype. This chain links TRBV2 with TRBJ2-4; D remains unclear. V lost 1 base and J lost 6, with 4 bases in between. The CDR3 contains 12 residues. Germline CDR1 SNHLY, CDR2 FYNNEI. CDR3 sequence: CASSEVSNIQYF. In nucleotides, the CDR3 is TGTGCCAGCAGTGAAGTGTCAAACATTCAGTACTTC.